Here is one T cell receptor beta chain with its context. The antigen is not known. These data are taken from a study of blood T cells in healthy people across ages. Study results and caveats: Estimated diversity, derived from one million T cells, was regarded as an underestimate.

The CDR3 spans 17 residues. Trimming shortened V by 0 bases and J by 0 bases, and 10 bases separated the two germline ends. Looked up from germline, CDR1 is SGDLS and CDR2 is YYNGEE. Alongside a J-beta primer mix, a sample-barcoded 5' primer served in a second PCR lasting about 7 to 12 cycles. Via MiXCR, TCRdb re-called the 5' RACE reads, giving one row per CDR3 protein. The table shows roughly 830,000 distinct CDR3 sequences, with 60% to 80% occurring only once. Material: blood. This chain links TRBV9 with TRBJ2-6; D remains ambiguous. The source of this sequence is a man in his thirties or forties in good health. CDR3: CASSVAMSGSGANVLTF. CDR3 coding DNA: TGTGCCAGCAGCGTAGCTATGTCGGGCTCTGGGGCCAACGTCCTGACTTTC.